A selection of T cell receptor beta chains follows, all from one sample in a study of T cell changes during pregnancy in multiple sclerosis. TCRdb keeps only in-frame clones here, not all; method: immunoSEQ multiplex PCR. The sample includes about 45,000 clones, around 90% of them seen just once. The sample here was CD8+ T cells from peripheral blood mononuclear cells, taken in the second trimester of pregnancy. The receptors come from a female donor with multiple sclerosis, enrolled in a pregnancy study. Each CDR3 is given with its conserved first and last residue.

j_call: TRBJ1-1; v_call: TRBV29-1; cdr3_length: 13; cdr3_aa: CSEMGQGGTEAFF
j_call: TRBJ1-6; v_call: TRBV9; cdr3_length: 15; cdr3_aa: CASSVEGGKNSPLHF
j_call: TRBJ1-2; v_call: TRBV19; cdr3_length: 12; cdr3_aa: CASSPGIHGYTF
j_call: TRBJ1-1; v_call: TRBV11-3; cdr3_length: 13; cdr3_aa: CASSLGENTEAFF
j_call: TRBJ2-1; v_call: TRBV6-6; cdr3_length: 15; cdr3_aa: CASSSLAGGYNEQFF
j_call: TRBJ2-7; v_call: TRBV6-1; cdr3_length: 15; cdr3_aa: CASSERGGFLYEQYF
j_call: TRBJ1-1; v_call: TRBV7-9; cdr3_length: 12; cdr3_aa: CASSLGGGEAFF
j_call: TRBJ2-7; v_call: TRBV6-6; cdr3_length: 14; cdr3_aa: CASSYRGQSYEQYF
j_call: TRBJ1-3; v_call: TRBV5-6; cdr3_length: 15; cdr3_aa: CASSSGTGAGNTIYF
j_call: TRBJ2-1; v_call: TRBV7-9; cdr3_length: 15; cdr3_aa: CASTIDGTPYNEQFF
j_call: TRBJ2-1; v_call: TRBV9; cdr3_length: 15; cdr3_aa: CASSGAGGFYNEQFF
j_call: TRBJ1-5; v_call: TRBV15; cdr3_length: 14; cdr3_aa: CATSRDKGEWPQHF
j_call: TRBJ2-1; v_call: TRBV19; cdr3_length: 15; cdr3_aa: CASGPPVGGYNEQFF
j_call: TRBJ1-6; v_call: TRBV11-2; cdr3_length: 15; cdr3_aa: CASSLEYRVNSPLHF
j_call: TRBJ1-4; v_call: TRBV7-8; cdr3_length: 15; cdr3_aa: CASSIRTGLREKLFF
j_call: TRBJ2-4; v_call: TRBV13; cdr3_length: 15; cdr3_aa: CASSLRDRAKNIQYF
j_call: TRBJ2-7; v_call: TRBV9; cdr3_length: 15; cdr3_aa: CASSAGQGASYEQYF
j_call: TRBJ2-5; v_call: TRBV9; cdr3_length: 15; cdr3_aa: CASSVGQGVQETQYF
j_call: TRBJ1-1; v_call: TRBV10-3; cdr3_length: 15; cdr3_aa: CAIMGQGEGGTEAFF
j_call: TRBJ1-1; v_call: TRBV5-4; cdr3_length: 14; cdr3_aa: CASSLDTGAYEAFF
j_call: TRBJ2-7; v_call: TRBV6-4; cdr3_length: 16; cdr3_aa: CASSDPRLAGDYEQYF
j_call: TRBJ1-2; v_call: TRBV7-6; cdr3_length: 12; cdr3_aa: CASSPGRQGYTF
j_call: TRBJ2-7; v_call: TRBV6-4; cdr3_length: 13; cdr3_aa: CAREWASRYEQYF
j_call: TRBJ2-7; v_call: TRBV19; cdr3_length: 15; cdr3_aa: CASSPGQPSSYEQYF
j_call: TRBJ2-1; v_call: TRBV7-2; cdr3_length: 12; cdr3_aa: CASSFNSGEQFF
j_call: TRBJ2-2; v_call: TRBV5-1; cdr3_length: 17; cdr3_aa: CASSLAWNSGGFWELFF
j_call: TRBJ1-1; v_call: TRBV5-5; cdr3_length: 15; cdr3_aa: CASRQRTGPNTEAFF
j_call: TRBJ1-4; v_call: TRBV18; cdr3_length: 15; cdr3_aa: CASSSPGQGGEKLFF
j_call: TRBJ1-1; v_call: TRBV4-3; cdr3_length: 14; cdr3_aa: CASSQSGQGAEAFF
j_call: TRBJ2-1; v_call: TRBV9; cdr3_length: 16; cdr3_aa: CASSGDRGPSYNEQFF
j_call: TRBJ1-2; v_call: TRBV9; cdr3_length: 19; cdr3_aa: CASSGQTGTGGGNDYGYTF
j_call: TRBJ1-2; v_call: TRBV30; cdr3_length: 13; cdr3_aa: CAWSVEGGDGYTF